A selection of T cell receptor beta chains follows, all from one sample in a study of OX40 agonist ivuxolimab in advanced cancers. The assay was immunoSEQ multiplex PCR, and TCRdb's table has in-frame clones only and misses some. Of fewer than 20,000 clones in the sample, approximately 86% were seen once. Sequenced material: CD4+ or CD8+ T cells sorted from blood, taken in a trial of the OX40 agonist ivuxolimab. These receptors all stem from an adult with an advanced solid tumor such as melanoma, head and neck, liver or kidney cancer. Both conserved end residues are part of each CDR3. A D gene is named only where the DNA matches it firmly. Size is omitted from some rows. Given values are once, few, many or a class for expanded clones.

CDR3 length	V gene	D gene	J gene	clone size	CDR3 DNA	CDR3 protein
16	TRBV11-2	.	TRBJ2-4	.	TGTGCCAGCAGCATCCGGAGCCGACAAGGGATTGACATTCAGTACTTC	CASSIRSRQGIDIQYF
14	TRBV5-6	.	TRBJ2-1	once	TGTGCCAGCAGCTTGGGGTGGTCCTACAATGAGCAGTTCTTC	CASSLGWSYNEQFF
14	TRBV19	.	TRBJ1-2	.	TGTGCCTCCGCGGGAGGTGTGAAGGACTATGGCTACACCTTC	CASAGGVKDYGYTF
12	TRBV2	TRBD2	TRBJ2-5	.	TGTGCCAGCCAGCGGGGGGAAGAGACCCAGTACTTC	CASQRGEETQYF
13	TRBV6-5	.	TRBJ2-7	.	TGTGCCAGCAGACGATCGAGCGCCTACGAGCAGTACTTC	CASRRSSAYEQYF
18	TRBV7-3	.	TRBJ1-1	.	TGTGCCAGCAGCTTAAGCCCGCTACAGGGAGTGGGTAACACTGAAGCTTTCTTT	CASSLSPLQGVGNTEAFF
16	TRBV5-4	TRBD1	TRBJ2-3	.	TGTGCCAGCAGCCAAGGACAGGGGGCGTCGGGAGATACGCAGTATTTT	CASSQGQGASGDTQYF
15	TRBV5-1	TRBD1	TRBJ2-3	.	TGCGCCAGCAGCTCGCCCGGGACAGTTACAGATACGCAGTATTTT	CASSSPGTVTDTQYF
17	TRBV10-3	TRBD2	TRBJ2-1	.	TGTGCCATCAGTGAGGCGAAACTAGCGGGAGAGACCAATGAGCAGTTCTTC	CAISEAKLAGETNEQFF
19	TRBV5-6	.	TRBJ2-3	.	TGTGCCAGCAGAACGGCTTTAGGTGTGCTGGGGGGAAGCACAGATACGCAGTATTTT	CASRTALGVLGGSTDTQYF
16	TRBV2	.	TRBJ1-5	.	TGTGCCAGCAGTGATTGGGGTAGGGGCGGAAATCAGCCCCAGCATTTT	CASSDWGRGGNQPQHF
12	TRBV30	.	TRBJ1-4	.	TGTGCCTGGAGTCCTCTTGATGAAAAACTGTTTTTT	CAWSPLDEKLFF
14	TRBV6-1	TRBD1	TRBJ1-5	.	TGTGCCAGCAGGGAGGGGGCCGGGGGGCAGCCCCAGCATTTT	CASREGAGGQPQHF
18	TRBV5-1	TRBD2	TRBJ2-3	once	TGCGCCAGCAGCTCGGACTCAGCTAGCGGGGTACTCACAGATACGCAGTATTTT	CASSSDSASGVLTDTQYF
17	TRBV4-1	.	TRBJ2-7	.	TGCGCCAGCAGCCAGCGAGCGGTAGGGACCCTTTTCTACGAGCAGTACTTC	CASSQRAVGTLFYEQYF
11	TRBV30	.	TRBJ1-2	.	TGTGCCTGGGAAGCTAACTATGGCTACACCTTC	CAWEANYGYTF
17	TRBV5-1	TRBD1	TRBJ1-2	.	TGCGCCAGCAGCTTGGAGGGGACAGGGAGGGATAACTATGGCTACACCTTC	CASSLEGTGRDNYGYTF
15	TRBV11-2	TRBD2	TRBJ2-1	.	TGTGCCAGCAGCTTAGGTCTAGCGGGGGGAGGTGAGCAGTTCTTC	CASSLGLAGGGEQFF
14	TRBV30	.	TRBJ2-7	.	TGTGCCTTAGCCTACAGGGTCAGCTCCTACGAGCAGTACTTC	CALAYRVSSYEQYF
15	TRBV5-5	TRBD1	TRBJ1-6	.	TGTGCCAGCAGCTTGGTGGGGACAGGGGATTCACCCCTCCACTTT	CASSLVGTGDSPLHF
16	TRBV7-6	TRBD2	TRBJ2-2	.	TGTGCCAGCAGCCCAGCGACTAGCGGGAACACCGGGGAGCTGTTTTTT	CASSPATSGNTGELFF
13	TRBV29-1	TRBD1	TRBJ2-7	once	TGCAGCGTTGCGGCAGGGGGCCCGTACGAGCAGTACTTC	CSVAAGGPYEQYF
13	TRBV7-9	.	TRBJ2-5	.	TGTGCCAGCAGCTCCTGGGACCAGGGGACCCAGTACTTC	CASSSWDQGTQYF
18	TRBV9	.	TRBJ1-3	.	TGTGCCAGCAGCGTAGCTCCGGGAAATAGAGGTCTTGGAAACACCATATATTTT	CASSVAPGNRGLGNTIYF
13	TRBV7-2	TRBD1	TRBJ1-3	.	TGTGCCAGCAGCTTATCTCCGCTGACAGGGCATTTTTTT	CASSLSPLTGHFF
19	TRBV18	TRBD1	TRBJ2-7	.	TGTGCCAGCTCACCCCTGGGACGAACCGGGACAGGGGAAACCTACGAGCAGTACTTC	CASSPLGRTGTGETYEQYF
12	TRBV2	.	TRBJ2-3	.	TGTGCCAGCAGTGAAAGGGGGGGAGCGCAGTATTTT	CASSERGGAQYF
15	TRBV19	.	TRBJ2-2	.	TGTGCCACAGGCCAACGGGACTCATGGACCGGGGAGCTGTTTTTT	CATGQRDSWTGELFF
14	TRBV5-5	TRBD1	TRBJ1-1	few	TGTGCCAGCATCCGGACAGGGAGCGGCACTGAAGCTTTCTTT	CASIRTGSGTEAFF
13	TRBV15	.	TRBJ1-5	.	TGTGCCGCCTCACAGGGTAAGAATCAGCCCCAGCATTTT	CAASQGKNQPQHF
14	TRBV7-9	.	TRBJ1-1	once	TGTGCCAGCAGCCCGATGGGTGGGCTGGCTGAAGCTTTCTTT	CASSPMGGLAEAFF
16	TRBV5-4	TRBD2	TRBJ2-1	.	TGTGCCAGCAGCTTGGCGGCAGGCGGGAGCTACAATGAGCAGTTCTTC	CASSLAAGGSYNEQFF
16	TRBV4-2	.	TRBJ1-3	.	TGTGCCAGCAGCCCCCCCCCGGTGGGCATGCAAAACACCATATATTTT	CASSPPPVGMQNTIYF
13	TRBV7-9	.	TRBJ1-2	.	TGTGCCAGCAGCTTATCGGGGTGGTATGGCTACACCTTC	CASSLSGWYGYTF
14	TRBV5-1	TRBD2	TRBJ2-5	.	TGCGCCAGCAGCTTGTTAGCGGGGCAAGAGACCCAGTACTTC	CASSLLAGQETQYF
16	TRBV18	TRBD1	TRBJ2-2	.	TGTGCCAGCTCACCCCCGGGACAGGGGGACACCGGGGAGCTGTTTTTT	CASSPPGQGDTGELFF
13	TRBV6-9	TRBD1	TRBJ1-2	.	TGTGCCAGCAGTCCCGGGACAGTTTATGGCTACACCTTC	CASSPGTVYGYTF
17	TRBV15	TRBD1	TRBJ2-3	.	TGTGCCACCAGCAGAGACTTACGACAGGGCGTCGCAGATACGCAGTATTTT	CATSRDLRQGVADTQYF
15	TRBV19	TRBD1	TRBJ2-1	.	TGTGCCAGTGGGTCCGGACAGGGTTGGAACAATGAGCAGTTCTTC	CASGSGQGWNNEQFF
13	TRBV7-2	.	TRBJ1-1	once	TGTGCCAGCAGTCGAACAGGGCCCACTGAAGCTTTCTTT	CASSRTGPTEAFF
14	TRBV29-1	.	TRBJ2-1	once	TGCAGCGTTGCGAGATCGGTAGAACCAAATGAGCAGTTCTTC	CSVARSVEPNEQFF
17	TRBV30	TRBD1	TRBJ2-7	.	TGTGCCTGGAGTAGGGTAGACAGGGTATCCATAACCTACGAGCAGTACTTC	CAWSRVDRVSITYEQYF
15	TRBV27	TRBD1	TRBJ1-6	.	TGTGCCAGCAGAGCCGGGACAGGCCATAATTCACCCCTCCACTTT	CASRAGTGHNSPLHF
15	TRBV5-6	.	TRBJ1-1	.	TGTGCCAGCAGCTTGGTGGCGGCTGGGTCCACTGAAGCTTTCTTT	CASSLVAAGSTEAFF
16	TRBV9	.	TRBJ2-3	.	TGTGCCAGCAGCGCACCCCCAGGGATGCCAGGCGATACGCAGTATTTT	CASSAPPGMPGDTQYF